The entry below gives a single T cell receptor (beta chain) sequence along with its context. Its antigen is as yet unknown. Germline CDR1 reads WSHSY; CDR2 reads SAAADI. V gave up 5 bases and J gave up 5 bases, with 11 bases separating them. The CDR3 covers 13 residues. The data originate from a study of OX40 agonist ivuxolimab in advanced cancers. Across the whole study: The drug used for patients, ivuxolimab, was an agonistic anti-OX40 (CD134) antibody.

Findings of the study overall: People who partly responded at 0.1-3.0 mg/kg had some of the least clonal expansion seen. Fewer expanded clones were found on average in CD4+ than in CD8+ T cells.

This table comes from immunoSEQ multiplex PCR, and its TCRdb copy is limited to in-frame clones, with some not included. The table lists 20,000 to 25,000 clones, around three quarters of them singletons. This TCR derives from an adult with an advanced solid tumor such as melanoma, head and neck, liver or kidney cancer. The chain has TRBV10-2 and TRBJ2-3; D perhaps matches TRBD2 (5 bases). Sequenced material: CD4+ or CD8+ T cells sorted from blood, taken in a trial of the OX40 agonist ivuxolimab. CDR3 sequence reads: CASSNRRGDTQYF. The CDR3 coding sequence is TGCGCCAGCAGTAACCGACGGGGAGATACGCAGTATTTT.